This TCR beta chain emerged from a study of OX40 agonist ivuxolimab in advanced cancers. Study at large: In this trial design, patients received ivuxolimab intravenously at 0.01 to 10 mg/kg every 2 weeks. Cohort: 82.7% men, mean age 60, aged about 23 to 80.

CDR1 LNHDA and CDR2 SQIVND come from the germline V gene (reference sequence). The CDR3 contains 13 residues. Trimming removed 6 bases from V and 5 bases from J, with 13 bases in between. Assay: immunoSEQ multiplex PCR; the TCRdb copy retains only in-frame clones and omits some. The table has about 100,000 clones, over 85% seen once. Remarks on this clone: Its matching antigen is unknown.

Whole-study results and caveats: CD8+ T cells averaged more expanded clones than CD4+.

Specimen: CD4+ or CD8+ T cells sorted from blood, collected in a trial of the OX40 agonist ivuxolimab. The source is an adult with an advanced solid tumor such as melanoma, head and neck, liver or kidney cancer. The chain uses TRBV19 and TRBJ1-2, with D tentatively TRBD1 (5 bases). CDR3 protein: CASREGAGYGYTF. CDR3 in DNA: TGTGCCAGTAGGGAAGGGGCAGGGTATGGCTACACCTTC.